What follows are 27 T cell receptor beta chains derived from one specimen sequenced in a study of graft-versus-host responses after intestinal transplantation. The method was immunoSEQ multiplex PCR; TCRdb's version includes in-frame clones alone and lacks a portion of them. The table records 7,000 to 8,000 clones, 30% of them present only once. Sample: alloreactive CD4+ T cells from a mixed lymphocyte reaction culture, taken before transplantation. Sample subset: CFSE-low proliferating T cells sorted from approximately 6-day pre-transplant mixed lymphocyte reaction (GvH or HvG direction). Every receptor here comes from a human patient who was an organ donor for intestinal transplantation.

This clone turned up a few times. The V gene is TRBV5-1, the J gene TRBJ1-4; 8 positions agree with TRBD1. J lost 8 bases, V lost 4 bases, and 7 bases had no gene match. Germline V CDR1 and CDR2: SGHRS, YFSETQ. This CDR3 is 14 amino acids long. DNA for the CDR3: TGCGCCAGCAGCCAAGACAGGGGAAGCGAAAAACTGTTTTTT. Translated, it gives CASSQDRGSEKLFF.

This rearrangement joins TRBV2 to TRBJ1-1; TRBD1 matches at 8 bases. V trimming: 11 bases; J trimming: 4 bases; junction bases outside the gene matches: 9. The CDR3 has 13 residues. CDR1 and CDR2 (germline): SNHLY, FYNNEI. CDR3 loop: CAGHGQGLTEAFF. Written as DNA, the CDR3 is TGTGCCGGACACGGACAGGGCCTCACTGAAGCTTTCTTT.

This clone occurred a few times. The chain links TRBV2 to TRBJ1-4; 9 bases align to TRBD1. The V segment lost 8 bases and the J segment 7 bases; nucleotides outside the gene matches: 8. The germline V gene encodes CDR1 SNHLY and CDR2 FYNNEI. The CDR3 length is 14 residues. The CDR3 loop is CASGDRVIGEKLFF. Here the CDR3 DNA reads TGTGCCAGCGGGGACAGGGTGATAGGTGAAAAACTGTTTTTT.

The V call is TRBV6-1, the J call TRBJ2-3; 7 bases fit TRBD2. CDR3 length: 14 residues. The V gene end was trimmed by 3 bases and the J gene end by 8 bases; junction bases not matched to a gene: 8. The germline CDR1 and CDR2 sequences are MNHNS and SASEGT. The CDR3 nucleotides are TGTGCCAGCAGTGAGAACCGTGGGAGGGGTACGCAGTATTTT. Residues: CASSENRGRGTQYF.

The chain links TRBV5-1 to TRBJ2-1; 9 bases fit TRBD2. This CDR3 comprises 15 residues. V lost 4 bases and J lost 2; bases outside the gene matches: 4. Germline CDR1 SGHRS, CDR2 YFSETQ. CDR3 residues: CASSMTSGAYNEQFF. DNA of the CDR3: TGCGCCAGCAGCATGACTAGCGGAGCCTACAATGAGCAGTTCTTC.

The sample holds one count of this clone. V and J are TRBV28 and TRBJ2-3; weak D call: TRBD1 (6 bases). The CDR3 contains 15 residues. CDR1 is MDHEN and CDR2 is SYDVKM in the germline V gene. With 1 base removed from V and 1 base from J, the gap between germline ends came to 9 bases. DNA of the CDR3: TGTGCCAGCAGTTTATTTGAGGGGGGCACAGATACGCAGTATTTT. Translation gives CASSLFEGGTDTQYF.

CDR3 nucleotides: TGTGCCAGCAGTGCCGACAGGGATGAAAAACTGTTTTTT. It specifies CASSADRDEKLFF. V gene TRBV6-1 combines with J gene TRBJ1-4, with 7 bases matching TRBD1. Germline CDR1 MNHNS, CDR2 SASEGT. This CDR3 has 13 residues. The V gene end was trimmed by 4 bases and the J gene end by 6 bases; junction bases not matched to a gene: 2.

In this sample, this clone turned up a few times. The chain has TRBV4-2 and TRBJ2-7; tentatively, D is TRBD1 (6 bases). There are 14 residues in the CDR3. Deletions cut 4 bases from V and 2 bases from J, with 12 bases between. From germline, CDR1 is LGHNA and CDR2 YNFKEQ. The CDR3 sequence: CASSPRQAPYEQYF. DNA of the CDR3: TGTGCCAGCAGCCCCCGACAGGCCCCCTACGAGCAGTACTTC.

This clone ranks as medium-sized. The CDR3 spells CASSIAGSNQPQHF. The DNA for the CDR3 is TGTGCCAGCAGCATAGCGGGTAGCAATCAGCCCCAGCATTTT. The chain recombines TRBV9 with TRBJ1-5; D remains unclear. CDR1 is SGDLS, CDR2 YYNGEE, per germline. This CDR3 is built from 14 residues. Trimming stripped 4 bases from V and 0 bases from J, with 8 bases between.

The genes are TRBV7-2 and TRBJ1-6; TRBD1 is a possible D gene (5 bases). CDR1 and CDR2 (germline): SGHTA, FQGNSA. The length of the CDR3 is 16 residues. The V gene lost 3 bases and the J gene lost 8 bases, with 17 bases spanning the gap. CDR3 sequence: CASSLGQGRSYSPLHF. CDR3 nucleotides: TGTGCCAGCAGCTTGGGCCAGGGAAGGTCATATTCACCCCTCCACTTT.

This clone occurred a few times. V usage is TRBV6-5 and J usage is TRBJ2-7, with 8 bases aligning to TRBD1. The CDR3 runs to 14 residues. Germline V lookup: CDR1 MNHEY, CDR2 SVGAGI. Trimming took 5 bases from V and 2 from J; bases not matched to a gene: 5. In DNA, the CDR3 is TGTGCCAGCAGTCAGACAGGGGCCACCTACGAGCAGTACTTC. Encoded protein: CASSQTGATYEQYF.

This clone was counted between two and nine times. The chain couples TRBV7-2 to TRBJ2-3; 8 bases are shared with TRBD2. The CDR3 runs to 15 residues. Germline loops: CDR1 SGHTA, CDR2 FQGNSA. The V gene end was trimmed by 3 bases and the J gene end by 6 bases; junction bases not matched to a gene: 8. CDR3 DNA: TGTGCCAGCAGCTTTTCTTGGGAGCGGGGGGATACGCAGTATTTT. Amino acids: CASSFSWERGDTQYF.

This chain links TRBV29-1 with TRBJ2-3, with D perhaps matching TRBD1 (6 bases). V lost 3 bases and J lost 3, with 13 bases in between. The length of the CDR3 is 14 residues. Germline assignment: CDR1 SQVTM and CDR2 ANQGSEA. This chain's CDR3 is CSVERGSLTDTQYF. The DNA of the CDR3 is TGCAGCGTTGAGAGGGGGTCTCTTACAGATACGCAGTATTTT.

This chain uses TRBV7-2 with TRBJ1-1; 9 bases match TRBD1. V lost 5 bases and J lost 10; bases outside the gene matches: 17. Germline-derived CDR1 and CDR2 are SGHTA and FQGNSA. The CDR3 totals 16 residues. The CDR3 loop is CASSRKTGGFASGAFF. The CDR3 DNA follows: TGTGCCAGCAGCCGAAAGACAGGGGGGTTCGCAAGTGGAGCTTTCTTT.

The J gene is TRBJ1-3, the V gene TRBV30; D gene unclear. This CDR3 region has 15 residues. The V end was cut by 0 bases, the J end by 0 bases, with 9 bases between. Germline CDR1 and CDR2: GTSNPN and SVGIG (reference sequence). The CDR3 region is CAWSVIGSSGNTIYF. The CDR3 nucleotides are TGTGCCTGGAGTGTTATTGGGAGCTCTGGAAACACCATATATTTT.

This clone was counted between two and nine times. V is TRBV7-3 and J is TRBJ1-2; the D is unclear. This CDR3 has 14 residues. V was trimmed by 2 bases and J by 3 bases, leaving 10 bases between them. Germline V gene lookup returns CDR1 SGHTA and CDR2 FQGTGA. The CDR3 sequence: CASSLEARYYGYTF. CDR3 DNA sequence: TGTGCCAGCAGCTTAGAGGCCAGATACTATGGCTACACCTTC.

The sample holds a few counts of this clone. The rearrangement joins TRBV9 to TRBJ2-5; a weak D match, TRBD2 (7 bases). This CDR3 is 13 amino acids long. V was clipped by 5 bases and J by 5 bases, with 13 bases between them. The V gene's germline CDR1 is SGDLS and CDR2 YYNGEE. For the CDR3, the DNA is TGTGCCAGCAGTAGGGGGGGGTGGGAGACCCAGTACTTC. Translated, it gives CASSRGGWETQYF.

This clone was detected only a few times. The chain combines TRBV6-1 with TRBJ2-7; the match to TRBD1 covers 7 bases. The CDR3 sequence is 15 residues long. The V segment lost 2 bases and the J segment 6 bases; nucleotides outside the gene matches: 10. In germline, CDR1 is MNHNS, CDR2 SASEGT. DNA of the CDR3: TGTGCCAGCAGTGAACCCGGACAGGCGAGCGCCGAGCAGTACTTC. This encodes CASSEPGQASAEQYF.

The chain couples TRBV5-8 to TRBJ2-1, with 11 bases aligning to TRBD1. The germline V gene encodes CDR1 SGHTS and CDR2 YDEGEE. This CDR3 comprises 19 residues. V lost 1 base, J lost 0 bases, and 9 bases stayed unmatched. The CDR3 region has the DNA TGTGCCAGCAGCTTGATGTGGGGGACAGGGGGACACTCCTACAATGAGCAGTTCTTC. Amino acid sequence: CASSLMWGTGGHSYNEQFF.

Here the CDR3 reads CASRGRGHTEAFF. CDR3 coding DNA: TGTGCCAGCAGGGGCAGGGGGCACACTGAAGCTTTCTTT. This chain links TRBV6-6 with TRBJ1-1; 8 positions match TRBD1. This CDR3 contains 13 residues. V was clipped by 6 bases and J by 3 bases; unmatched bases: 3. Germline assignment: CDR1 MNHNY and CDR2 SVGAGI (reference sequence).

On this clone: Relative to the germline gene, one junction end is altered; a read error may explain this. The V gene is TRBV30, the J gene TRBJ1-6; 7 bases map to TRBD1. Germline V gene data show CDR1 as GTSNPN and CDR2 as SVGIG (reference sequence). This CDR3 is 17 amino acids long. The CDR3 spells CAWSVQGTSSYNSPLRF. The CDR3 DNA reads as TGTGCCTGGAGTGTACAGGGGACAAGCTCCTATAATTCTCCCCTCCGCTTT.

This clone was observed a few times. V and J are TRBV2 and TRBJ2-2; TRBD1 matches at 7 bases. Per the germline V gene, CDR1 is SNHLY and CDR2 is FYNNEI. The V segment lost 6 bases and the J segment 7 bases; nucleotides outside the gene matches: 11. The CDR3 loop spans 15 amino acids. The CDR3 here is CASSTDRAKNGELFF. Here the CDR3 DNA reads TGTGCCAGCAGCACCGACAGGGCCAAGAACGGGGAGCTGTTTTTT.

This clone is medium-sized by share. The V gene is TRBV7-6, the J gene TRBJ2-7; D is uncertain. The ends were cut back, 5 bases at V and 6 bases at J, with 14 bases in the middle. The length of the CDR3 is 13 residues. Germline values: CDR1 SGHVS, CDR2 FNYEAQ. CDR3 sequence: CASSELLRGEQYF. In DNA, the CDR3 is TGTGCCAGCAGCGAACTTCTAAGAGGCGAGCAGTACTTC.

The rearrangement joins TRBV7-2 to TRBJ2-7; 11 bases are shared with TRBD2. Per germline, CDR1 SGHTA and CDR2 FQGNSA. This CDR3 contains 15 residues. Trimming took 5 bases from V and 0 from J; bases not matched to a gene: 3. The DNA for the CDR3 is TGTGCCAGCAGCCCTCTAGCGGGGGGCTCCTACGAGCAGTACTTC. Translated: CASSPLAGGSYEQYF. Combining the CDR3 with reference TRBV7-2 and TRBJ2-7 gives the whole variable domain GAGVSQSPSNKVTEKGKDVELRCDPISGHTALYWYRQSLGQGLEFLIYFQGNSAPDKSGLPSDRFSAERTGGSVSTLTIQRTQQEDSAVYLCASSPLAGGSYEQYFGPGTRLTVT.

In this sample, this clone turned up a few times. The chain couples TRBV27 to TRBJ2-3; 11 nucleotides align to TRBD2. This CDR3 comprises 17 residues. The ends lost 0 bases at V and 6 bases at J; junction bases unmatched: 8. CDR1 is MNHEY and CDR2 is SMNVEV in the germline V gene (reference sequence). CDR3 sequence: CASSLSPPSGGSDTQYF. The CDR3 coding sequence is TGTGCCAGCAGTTTATCCCCACCTAGCGGGGGGTCGGATACGCAGTATTTT.

This clone is medium-sized (0.01 to 0.1%) by share. This chain links TRBV2 with TRBJ2-2, with D perhaps TRBD2 (6 bases). The CDR3 loop spans 13 amino acids. Germline lookup yields CDR1 SNHLY and CDR2 FYNNEI. V was shortened by 10 bases and J by 7 bases, with 16 bases between the two germline ends. CDR3 in DNA: TGTGCCACGGGACTGGAGGAGGGCGGGGAGCTGTTTTTT. Its translation is CATGLEEGGELFF.

This chain joins TRBV7-3 and TRBJ2-1, with D maybe TRBD1 (5 bases). Trimming cost V 2 bases and J 6 bases, with 11 bases left between them. The length of the CDR3 is 14 residues. Germline V gene data show CDR1 as SGHTA and CDR2 as FQGTGA. The CDR3 region is CASSLRPGSNEQFF. The CDR3 region has the DNA TGTGCCAGCAGCTTACGCCCAGGGTCCAATGAGCAGTTCTTC.